The 14 T cell receptor beta chains presented below share a single source sample, sequenced in a study of molecular identifiers for immune sequencing clone quantification. MiXCR, applied by TCRdb to the PCR reads, yields one record per CDR3 protein. The sample yields about 640,000 distinct CDR3 sequences, just under 20% seen once. The sequenced material came from naive CD8+ T cells from blood, with Jurkat cell RNA spiked in. Subset reported: FACS-sorted CD8+CD4-CCR7+CD45RA+ naive T cells. The receptors were gathered from a human donor in good health. Some libraries in this study had Jurkat cell RNA spiked in.

This clonotype occurred many times. The V gene is TRBV29-1, the J gene TRBJ2-3; 15 bases are shared with TRBD2. The germline CDR1 and CDR2 sequences are SQVTM and ANQGSEA. V gave up 3 bases and J gave up 2 bases; unmatched junction bases: 3. The CDR3 has 16 residues. The DNA of the CDR3 is TGCAGCGTTGACGGGACTAGCGGGAGGATCACAGATACGCAGTATTTT. The encoded protein is CSVDGTSGRITDTQYF.

Remarks on this clonotype: A much larger clonotype is one base distant, so this may be a read error. The rearrangement joins TRBV10-3 to TRBJ2-7, with D maybe TRBD1 (5 bases). The CDR3 runs 13 residues. CDR1 is ENHRY and CDR2 is SYGVKD in the germline V gene. The DNA of the CDR3 is TGTGCCATCAATGAGTCGGAAAGGGGCGAGCAGTACTTC. Protein sequence: CAINESERGEQYF.

This clonotype was detected many times. The chain links TRBV5-6 to TRBJ2-5; perhaps TRBD2 as D (5 bases). Trimming removed 2 bases from V and 10 bases from J, with 18 bases in between. There are 14 residues in the CDR3. Looked up from germline, CDR1 is SGHDT and CDR2 is YYEEEE. The CDR3 here is CASSFWGANVGQYF. The CDR3 DNA reads TGTGCCAGCAGCTTCTGGGGAGCCAATGTAGGCCAGTACTTC.

The table lists this clonotype with many counts. The rearrangement joins TRBV19 to TRBJ2-3; D possibly corresponds to TRBD2 (6 bases). Trimming shortened V by 4 bases and J by 6 bases, and 20 bases separated the two germline ends. Germline V gene data show CDR1 as LNHDA and CDR2 as SQIVND (reference sequence). The CDR3 loop spans 16 amino acids. The CDR3 sequence is CASSTGTTKSGDTQYF. Written as DNA, the CDR3 is TGTGCCAGTAGTACAGGGACCACGAAAAGCGGGGATACGCAGTATTTT.

Note on this clonotype: One end of the junction does not line up with germline, which may come from a read error. The rearrangement uses TRBV4-3 and TRBJ2-1; D may be TRBD1 or TRBD2 (6 bases each). CDR1 and CDR2 (germline): LGHNA, YSLEER. The CDR3 is 17 amino acids. The CDR3, as DNA: TGCGCCAGCAGTCAAGAGTGGGGGGCCACCCTCTACAATGAGCAGTTCTTC. Translation: CASSQEWGATLYNEQFF.

This clonotype was seen many times. The gene calls are TRBV6-6 and TRBJ2-3; 10 bases agree with TRBD1. The CDR3 runs 18 residues. Germline loops: CDR1 MNHNY, CDR2 SVGAGI (reference sequence). V was clipped by 0 bases and J by 4 bases; unmatched bases: 10. In DNA, the CDR3 is TGTGCCAGCAGTTACTCGATGTCTACGACAGGGGGCTCAGATACGCAGTATTTT. It is translated as CASSYSMSTTGGSDTQYF.

Details on this clonotype: A much larger clone lies a single base off, so this may be a read error. The chain joins TRBV9 to TRBJ1-3; the D gene is possibly TRBD1 (6 bases). The CDR3 covers 19 residues. Germline assignment: CDR1 SGDLS and CDR2 YYNGEE. The CDR3 DNA reads as TGTGCCAGCAGCTCAAGTGGGACTCCCGGGACAAGGCGAGGAAGCACCATATATTTT. Protein sequence: CASSSSGTPGTRRGSTIYF.

This clonotype was seen ten or more times. The chain joins TRBV14 to TRBJ1-1, with TRBD1 matching 7 bases. With V trimmed by 1 base and J by 4 bases, 3 bases remained unmatched. Germline CDR1 is SGHDN and CDR2 is FVKESK. The CDR3 has 14 amino acids. Here the CDR3 reads CASSQAAGGTEAFF. The CDR3 bases are TGTGCCAGCAGCCAAGCTGCAGGGGGCACTGAAGCTTTCTTT.

The V call is TRBV3-2, the J call TRBJ2-7; TRBD1 is the table's D call and was not checked against the DNA. TRBV3-2 represents a pseudogene. The CDR3 is 16 residues long. The CDR3: CASSQPRDRGDYEQYF. The CDR3 coding sequence is TGTGCCAGCAGCCAACCAAGAGACAGGGGAGACTACGAGCAGTACTTC.

This clonotype was counted ten times or more. The V gene is TRBV5-6, the J gene TRBJ1-5; weak D call: TRBD1 (6 bases). The CDR3 spans 13 residues. V was shortened by 0 bases and J by 7 bases, with 8 bases between the two germline ends. Germline values: CDR1 SGHDT, CDR2 YYEEEE. The CDR3 DNA follows: TGTGCCAGCAGCTTGGCAGGGGTCCAGCCCCAGCATTTT. This codes for CASSLAGVQPQHF. The whole variable domain, filled in from reference TRBV5-6 and TRBJ1-5, reads DAGVTQSPTHLIKTRGQQVTLRCSPKSGHDTVSWYQQALGQGPQFIFQYYEEEERQRGNFPDRFSGHQFPNYSSELNVNALLLGDSALYLCASSLAGVQPQHFGDGTRLSIL.

This clonotype was counted at least ten times. The chain links TRBV12-3 or TRBV12-4 to TRBJ1-4; unclear D gene. The CDR3 runs to 13 residues. The V end lost 8 bases, the J end lost 8 bases, and 15 bases lay between the germline ends. CDR3 amino acids: CASRTPVEEKLFF. The CDR3 nucleotides read TGTGCCAGCCGTACACCCGTGGAGGAAAAACTGTTTTTT.

This clonotype came up a few times. CDR3 in DNA: TGTGCCAGCAGTTTTCCAGAGTACAATGAGCAGTTCTTC. It encodes CASSFPEYNEQFF. V gene TRBV28 combines with J gene TRBJ2-1; D uncertain. Trimming shortened V by 3 bases and J by 4 bases, and 7 bases separated the two germline ends. The CDR3 is 13 amino acids. The V gene's germline CDR1 is MDHEN and CDR2 SYDVKM. Variable domain in full (rest from reference TRBV28 and TRBJ2-1): DVKVTQSSRYLVKRTGEKVFLECVQDMDHENMFWYRQDPGLGLRLIYFSYDVKMKEKGDIPEGYSVSREKKERFSLILESASTNQTSMYLCASSFPEYNEQFFGPGTRLTVL.

This clonotype has at least ten counts. The chain couples TRBV11-2 to TRBJ2-4; D call uncertain. Trimming removed 5 bases at V and 0 bases at J, with 23 bases between. The CDR3 covers 19 residues. Germline V gene data show CDR1 as SGHAT and CDR2 as FQNNGV. The DNA of the CDR3 is TGTGCCAGCAGCCCCAACCGCGTACAAGAGACCCTAGCCAAAAACATTCAGTACTTC. Amino acids: CASSPNRVQETLAKNIQYF. The variable domain in full, completed from reference TRBV11-2 and TRBJ2-4, reads EAGVAQSPRYKIIEKRQSVAFWCNPISGHATLYWYQQILGQGPKLLIQFQNNGVVDDSQLPKDRFSAERLKGVDSTLKIQPAKLEDSAVYLCASSPNRVQETLAKNIQYFGAGTRLSVL.

This clonotype was observed a handful of times. The gene calls are TRBV19 and TRBJ1-5; D not resolved. Trimming took 2 bases from V and 7 from J, leaving 15 bases between them. CDR1 is LNHDA and CDR2 is SQIVND in the germline V gene (reference sequence). CDR3 length: 15 amino acids. As DNA, the CDR3 is TGTGCCAGTAGTATATCAACGTTGAGTTGGCAGCCCCAGCATTTT. This translates into CASSISTLSWQPQHF.